This TCR beta chain is drawn from a study of T-cell memory formation after mild COVID-19. Study-wide results and caveats: Whether second-wave clones peaking at day 37 were SARS-CoV-2 specific went unconfirmed. Clones which contracted sat mainly in CM and EM if CD4+, and in EMRA if CD8+. Pre-infection memory carried some responding clones, suggesting that cross-reactive memory joined.

V shed 3 bases and J shed 1 base, with 2 bases lying between them. Germline-derived CDR1 and CDR2 are SGDLS and YYNGEE. The CDR3 has 12 residues. TCRdb reprocessed the 5' RACE reads via MiXCR and lists one record per CDR3 protein. Of 240,000 or so distinct CDR3 sequences listed, over 8.5% were seen once; the top ten hold 20% to 25%. Concerning this clonotype itself: Its antigen remains unknown.

This TCR derives from a man aged 18 to 29 who had mild COVID-19 (a few samples of this study predate the infection). Cell type and time point are not known. The V call is TRBV9, the J call TRBJ2-4, with D uncertain. Sample: PBMCs or a T cell subset sorted from them (not recorded which). For the CDR3, the DNA is TGTGCCAGCAGCGGGGCCAAAAACATTCAGTACTTC. The encoded protein is CASSGAKNIQYF.